One sample yielded the 24 T cell receptor beta chains listed below, sequenced in a study of Ad26.COV2.S vaccination and SARS-CoV-2 variants. This table comes from immunoSEQ multiplex PCR, and its TCRdb copy is limited to in-frame clones, with some not included. The data contain 350,000 to 450,000 clones, approximately 90% of them singletons. The treatment: around 19 received Ad26.COV2.S at low or high dose, single or two shots; a few received placebo; per-sample allocation not given. The study sampled participants on day 63 after the first vaccine or placebo injection. Sequencing used peripheral blood, obtained in a trial of Ad26.COV2.S vaccine versus placebo. These TCRs come from a person aged 18-65 years who received the Ad26.COV2.S COVID-19 vaccine or a placebo.

The CDR3 bases are TGCGCCAGCAGCCCCCTGGGGACAGGGGGGATAGTTTATGGCTACACCTTC. Translated, it gives CASSPLGTGGIVYGYTF. The rearrangement links TRBV4-3 to TRBJ1-2, with 11 bases lining up with TRBD1. The CDR3 runs to 17 residues. The germline CDR1 and CDR2 sequences are LGHNA and YSLEER. With 4 bases clipped from V and 5 bases from J, the junction kept 12 bases outside the gene matches.

J is TRBJ2-2 and V is TRBV11-2; possibly TRBD1 for D (5 bases). The germline V gene has CDR1 SGHAT and CDR2 FQNNGV. This CDR3 has 15 residues. V dropped 0 bases and J dropped 6 bases, with 11 bases sitting between them. The CDR3: CASSLDHGAPGELFF. CDR3 nucleotides: TGTGCCAGCAGCTTAGATCATGGGGCCCCCGGGGAGCTGTTTTTT.

This clone was recorded only once. The genes are TRBV24-1 and TRBJ2-2, with 10 bases identical to TRBD1. CDR3 size: 16 residues. Trimming at V came to 4 bases and at J to 4 bases, leaving 5 bases not matched to a gene. The V gene's germline CDR1 is KGHDR and CDR2 SFDVKD. The CDR3 nucleotides read TGTGCCACCAGTGAAGACCGGGACAGGGGCACCGGGGAGCTGTTTTTT. Translation: CATSEDRDRGTGELFF.

V and J are TRBV2 and TRBJ1-1; TRBD1 agrees at 7 bases. After removal of 10 bases from V and 5 bases from J, the junction contained 7 bases not matched to a gene. Germline V lookup: CDR1 SNHLY, CDR2 FYNNEI. The CDR3 runs to 12 residues. CDR3 protein: CATTGEVTEAFF. CDR3 bases: TGTGCCACTACAGGGGAGGTAACTGAAGCTTTCTTT. Full variable domain (outside the CDR3, taken from reference TRBV2 and TRBJ1-1): EPEVTQTPSHQVTQMGQEVILRCVPISNHLYFYWYRQILGQKVEFLVSFYNNEISEKSEIFDDQFSVERPDGSNFTLKIRSTKLEDSAMYFCATTGEVTEAFFGQGTRLTVV.

V gene TRBV6-2 or TRBV6-3 combines with J gene TRBJ2-7; 10 nucleotides align to TRBD2. Germline V gene lookup returns CDR1 MNHEY and CDR2 SVGEGT. The CDR3 extends over 16 amino acids. V lost 2 bases to trimming and J lost 0 bases; unmatched junction nucleotides: 4. In DNA, the CDR3 is TGTGCCAGCAGTTACCTTCTAGCGGGGGCCTCCTACGAGCAGTACTTC. Its translation is CASSYLLAGASYEQYF.

This clone was seen just once. V is TRBV6-5 and J is TRBJ2-6; D is unresolved. The CDR3 runs to 13 residues. Germline lookup yields CDR1 MNHEY and CDR2 SVGAGI. The V gene lost 7 bases and the J gene lost 0 bases, with 4 bases spanning the gap. The CDR3 region has the DNA TGTGCCAGCATTTCCTCTGGGGCCAACGTCCTGACTTTC. This encodes CASISSGANVLTF.

The CDR3 sequence: CASSPSGRHQPQHF. The CDR3 DNA is TGTGCCAGCAGCCCATCCGGCCGGCATCAGCCCCAGCATTTT. The chain uses TRBV3-1 (or the pseudogene TRBV3-2) and TRBJ1-5; no clear D gene. There are 14 residues in the CDR3. V was cut by 4 bases and J by 5 bases, with 12 bases left in between. CDR1 and CDR2 (germline): LGHDT, YNNKEL (reference sequence).

The chain couples TRBV7-6 to TRBJ2-2; D is uncertain. The CDR3 is 17 residues long. Trimming left V 4 bases short and J 0 bases short, with 15 bases between. Looked up from germline, CDR1 is SGHVS and CDR2 is FNYEAQ. DNA for the CDR3: TGTGCCAGCAGCTCCCCGAGAGCGATTGCGAACACCGGGGAGCTGTTTTTT. It encodes CASSSPRAIANTGELFF.

The genes are TRBV10-3 and TRBJ2-7, with TRBD1 identical over 7 bases. The V gene end was trimmed by 0 bases and the J gene end by 0 bases; junction bases not matched to a gene: 11. Germline V gene lookup returns CDR1 ENHRY and CDR2 SYGVKD. The length of the CDR3 is 18 residues. CDR3 residues: CAISESSRTGVPSYEQYF. CDR3 sequence (DNA): TGTGCCATCAGTGAGTCGAGTAGGACAGGCGTCCCCTCCTACGAGCAGTACTTC.

The J gene is TRBJ1-3, the V gene TRBV2; 9 positions agree with TRBD1. V trimming: 4 bases; J trimming: 11 bases; junction bases outside the gene matches: 9. The CDR3 contains 14 residues. Germline V gene sequence: CDR1 SNHLY, CDR2 FYNNEI. The CDR3 loop reads CASSVTGQGVSIYF. CDR3 sequence (DNA): TGTGCCAGCAGTGTAACGGGACAGGGAGTATCCATATATTTT.

The CDR3 here is CASSLEGGNQPQHF. The CDR3 coding sequence is TGTGCCAGCAGCTTAGAGGGGGGCAATCAGCCCCAGCATTTT. V gene TRBV7-2 combines with J gene TRBJ1-5, with D tentatively TRBD1 (6 bases). In germline, CDR1 is SGHTA, CDR2 FQGNSA. The CDR3 is 14 residues long. The ends were cut back, 1 base at V and 2 bases at J, with 6 bases in the middle.

The rearrangement uses TRBV18 and TRBJ1-3; D remains ambiguous. Germline lookup yields CDR1 KGHSH and CDR2 LQKENI. Trimming stripped 4 bases from V and 4 bases from J, with 11 bases between. The CDR3 sequence is 14 residues long. The CDR3 region has the DNA TGTGCCAGCTCACGGCAGCCCCCAGGAAACACCATATATTTT. Its translation: CASSRQPPGNTIYF.

The table lists this clone with a count of one. The DNA for the CDR3 is TGTGCCAGCAGTTTTCAGGGACTGAACACTGAAGCTTTCTTT. This codes for CASSFQGLNTEAFF. This sequence joins TRBV27 and TRBJ1-1, with D maybe TRBD1 (5 bases). Per germline, CDR1 MNHEY and CDR2 SMNVEV (reference sequence). V was clipped by 3 bases and J by 0 bases, with 8 bases between them. CDR3 length equals 14 residues.

This chain links TRBV18 with TRBJ1-1; 7 nucleotides match TRBD1. The junction had 5 bases not matched to a gene; V was cut back by 2 bases and J by 5 bases. From germline, CDR1 is KGHSH and CDR2 LQKENI. The CDR3 loop spans 14 amino acids. The CDR3 region has the DNA TGTGCCAGCTCACCAGAAAGCAGGGGGACTGAAGCTTTCTTT. Amino acid sequence: CASSPESRGTEAFF.

The DNA for the CDR3 is TGCGCCAGCACCCTCAGGGCGCATACTAGCACAGATACGCAGTATTTT. Protein product: CASTLRAHTSTDTQYF. This chain joins TRBV5-1 and TRBJ2-3; a possible D gene is TRBD1 (5 bases). Germline V gene lookup returns CDR1 SGHRS and CDR2 YFSETQ. The CDR3 runs 16 residues. V dropped 6 bases and J dropped 0 bases, with 17 bases sitting between them.

The chain is built from TRBV6-6 and TRBJ2-7, with D perhaps being TRBD1 or TRBD2 (5 bases each). This CDR3 is 15 amino acids long. The V gene lost 6 bases and the J gene lost 2 bases, with 17 bases spanning the gap. Per the germline V gene, CDR1 is MNHNY and CDR2 is SVGAGI (reference sequence). The CDR3 DNA is TGTGCCAGCAGGAAACGTGAGGGGTACGCCTACGAGCAGTACTTC. Translation gives CASRKREGYAYEQYF.

The V call is TRBV2, the J call TRBJ2-3; D may be TRBD2 (6 bases). The CDR3 is 14 amino acids. Looked up from germline, CDR1 is SNHLY and CDR2 is FYNNEI. V dropped 6 bases and J dropped 6 bases, with 16 bases sitting between them. The CDR3 sequence: CASSRDSATDTQYF. The CDR3 bases are TGTGCCAGCAGCAGGGACTCAGCTACCGATACGCAGTATTTT.

V and J are TRBV29-1 and TRBJ1-2; D call uncertain. CDR1 and CDR2 (germline): SQVTM, ANQGSEA. Trimming stripped 4 bases from V and 7 bases from J, with 19 bases between. This CDR3 has 14 amino acids. In DNA, the CDR3 is TGCAGCGTTGGGGTCCTGTACCCCTCAAGTGGCTACACCTTC. Encoded protein: CSVGVLYPSSGYTF.

V and J are TRBV5-1 and TRBJ2-5; TRBD1 is a possible D gene (6 bases). V lost 1 base, J lost 2 bases, and 9 bases lay in between. The CDR3 is made up of 14 amino acids. From germline, CDR1 is SGHRS and CDR2 YFSETQ. The CDR3 DNA reads as TGCGCCAGCAGCTTGACAGGGAAACAAGAGACCCAGTACTTC. Amino acid sequence: CASSLTGKQETQYF.

The chain recombines TRBV6-5 with TRBJ1-1, with a tentative D call TRBD1 (5 bases). V dropped 2 bases and J dropped 4 bases, with 14 bases sitting between them. The CDR3 runs to 15 residues. CDR1 and CDR2 from the germline V gene are MNHEY and SVGAGI. In DNA form, the CDR3 reads TGTGCCAGCAGTTACGAGGGAGCGGGGACCACTGAAGCTTTCTTT. This sequence encodes CASSYEGAGTTEAFF.

The V call is TRBV30, the J call TRBJ2-7, with 8 bases lining up with TRBD1. The CDR3 consists of 15 residues. The ends lost 2 bases at V and 5 bases at J; junction bases unmatched: 11. Germline values: CDR1 GTSNPN, CDR2 SVGIG (reference sequence). Written as DNA, the CDR3 is TGTGCCTGGAGTTGGTCTTTGGACAGGGCTGACGAGCAGTACTTC. It translates to CAWSWSLDRADEQYF.

CDR3 in DNA: TGTGCCAGTAGTATACCTCCCCAGGGACGGAGAGAGACCCAGTACTTC. This gives the protein CASSIPPQGRRETQYF. The genes are TRBV19 and TRBJ2-5, with D perhaps matching TRBD1 or TRBD2 (5 bases each). The length of the CDR3 is 16 residues. CDR1 is LNHDA and CDR2 is SQIVND in the germline V gene (reference sequence). Trimming left V 2 bases short and J 4 bases short, with 17 bases between.

This clone appeared once. V and J are TRBV6-4 and TRBJ1-2; 7 bases map to TRBD1. V shed 4 bases, J shed 0 bases, and the junction held 5 bases outside the gene matches. From germline, CDR1 is MRHNA and CDR2 SNTAGT. The CDR3 runs to 15 residues. The CDR3 loop is CASSVTGSSNYGYTF. In DNA, the CDR3 is TGTGCCAGCAGTGTGACAGGGTCTTCTAACTATGGCTACACCTTC.

This sequence joins TRBV30 and TRBJ1-5; D ambiguous. V lost 0 bases, J lost 2 bases, and 8 bases lay in between. Germline V lookup: CDR1 GTSNPN, CDR2 SVGIG (reference sequence). The CDR3 length is 14 residues. The CDR3 reads CAWSVVNGNQPQHF. The CDR3 bases are TGTGCCTGGAGTGTAGTGAACGGCAATCAGCCCCAGCATTTT.